Listed here are 17 T cell receptor beta chains from one sample, sequenced in a study of identical twins. TCRdb passed the 5' RACE reads through MiXCR, listing each CDR3 protein once. Of some 230,000 distinct CDR3 sequences listed, roughly 7.1% are singletons. These data were also reused for a study on T cells expressing NK-cell markers.

The sample was CD8+ T cells sorted from blood. These receptors came from a woman between 18 and 30 years old in good health.

This clonotype was counted a few times. The chain is built from TRBV2 and TRBJ2-2; D ambiguous. The length of the CDR3 is 15 residues. Germline V CDR1 and CDR2: SNHLY, FYNNEI. V was clipped by 7 bases and J by 0 bases, with 12 bases between them. The CDR3 DNA follows: TGTGCCAGCAATCGGCGGCAGCCGAACACCGGGGAGCTGTTTTTT. This gives the protein CASNRRQPNTGELFF.

This clonotype was found many times. This CDR3 reads CASSPLRSSYNEQFF. The CDR3 region has the DNA TGTGCCAGCAGCCCTCTGCGGAGCTCCTACAATGAGCAGTTCTTC. The chain couples TRBV9 to TRBJ2-1; D gene uncertain. Germline-derived CDR1 and CDR2 are SGDLS and YYNGEE. This CDR3 spans 15 amino acids. Trimming removed 4 bases from V and 0 bases from J, with 11 bases in between.

This clonotype was detected many times. The V call is TRBV5-1, the J call TRBJ2-3; D is perhaps TRBD2 (5 bases). Trimming stripped 4 bases from V and 5 bases from J, with 17 bases between. Germline loops: CDR1 SGHRS, CDR2 YFSETQ. CDR3 length: 15 residues. CDR3 in DNA: TGCGCCAGCAGCACCCTGGAGGAAGGAGAAGATACGCAGTATTTT. Its protein product is CASSTLEEGEDTQYF.

V usage is TRBV7-9 and J usage is TRBJ2-3; 9 bases map to TRBD1. Germline assignment: CDR1 SEHNR and CDR2 FQNEAQ (reference sequence). The CDR3 runs 15 residues. The J segment lost 6 bases and the V segment lost 5 bases, leaving 9 bases of the junction unmatched. The CDR3 DNA reads TGTGCCAGCAGCCCCAATGGACAGGGGCGCGATACGCAGTATTTT. It yields the protein CASSPNGQGRDTQYF.

This clonotype has ten or more counts. This chain uses TRBV29-1 with TRBJ1-1; D remains unclear. The CDR3 sequence is 10 residues long. The germline V and J ends were trimmed by 7 bases and 8 bases, with 11 bases remaining between them. Germline loops: CDR1 SQVTM, CDR2 ANQGSEA. The CDR3 spells CSAGVAEAFF. CDR3 DNA: TGCAGCGCCGGGGTCGCAGAAGCTTTCTTT.

This clonotype was observed a few times. The chain carries TRBV20-1 and TRBJ2-5, with D perhaps matching TRBD1 or TRBD2 (5 bases each). This CDR3 is built from 15 residues. Deletions cut 6 bases from V and 0 bases from J, with 17 bases between. Germline CDR1 is DFQATT and CDR2 is SNEGSKA (reference sequence). CDR3 amino acids: CSATTSGAYQETQYF. CDR3 bases: TGCAGTGCAACAACGTCCGGGGCTTACCAAGAGACCCAGTACTTC.

V and J are TRBV20-1 and TRBJ1-2; unclear D gene. The CDR3 contains 10 residues. Germline CDR1 and CDR2: DFQATT and SNEGSKA (reference sequence). V was cut by 1 base and J by 10 bases, with 7 bases left in between. The CDR3 here is CSARGEPYTF. The CDR3 region has the DNA TGCAGTGCTAGAGGGGAGCCCTACACCTTC.

This clonotype occurred many times. This chain links TRBV27 with TRBJ2-3, with D tentatively TRBD1 (6 bases). V lost 5 bases and J lost 3, with 9 bases in between. The germline V gene encodes CDR1 MNHEY and CDR2 SMNVEV (reference sequence). The CDR3 runs 13 residues. The CDR3 DNA reads as TGTGCCAGCAGTCTCACAGGGACAGATACGCAGTATTTT. Protein product: CASSLTGTDTQYF.

In its sample, this clonotype was seen a few times. V gene TRBV11-2 combines with J gene TRBJ2-3; the D gene is possibly TRBD1 (5 bases). This CDR3 spans 15 amino acids. Germline V CDR1 and CDR2: SGHAT, FQNNGV. V shed 4 bases and J shed 3 bases, with 14 bases lying between them. The DNA of the CDR3 is TGTGCCAGCAGCTCCGGACATCGAGGAACAGATACGCAGTATTTT. Translation gives CASSSGHRGTDTQYF.

This clonotype was detected only a few times. The chain couples TRBV7-8 to TRBJ2-5; no clear D gene. V lost 8 bases, J lost 4 bases, and 8 bases lay in between. CDR3 length: 11 residues. The V gene's germline CDR1 is SGHVS and CDR2 FQNEAQ. CDR3 protein: CASPGGETQYF. The CDR3, as DNA: TGTGCCAGCCCAGGTGGAGAGACCCAGTACTTC.

CDR3 nucleotide sequence: TGTGCCAGCAGTCCCGGGTTGGCGGATACGCAGTATTTT. Encoded protein: CASSPGLADTQYF. The chain has TRBV3-1 and TRBJ2-3; no reliable D call. This CDR3 comprises 13 residues. The germline V gene has CDR1 LGHDT and CDR2 YNNKEL (reference sequence). The V and J ends lost 6 bases and 6 bases respectively, with 13 bases between them.

This clonotype was counted many times. V gene TRBV7-9 combines with J gene TRBJ1-5; D is possibly TRBD1 (5 bases). From germline, CDR1 is SEHNR and CDR2 FQNEAQ (reference sequence). With 5 bases removed from V and 6 bases from J, the gap between germline ends came to 14 bases. The CDR3 length is 14 residues. The CDR3 DNA follows: TGTGCCAGCAGCCTTGGACAAAAAGGTCAGCCCCAGCATTTT. This codes for CASSLGQKGQPQHF. Full variable domain (remainder filled in from reference TRBV7-9 and TRBJ1-5): DTGVSQNPRHKITKRGQNVTFRCDPISEHNRLYWYRQTLGQGPEFLTYFQNEAQLEKSRLLSDRFSAERPKGSFSTLEIQRTEQGDSAMYLCASSLGQKGQPQHFGDGTRLSIL.

In this sample, this clonotype turned up many times. The V call is TRBV7-3, the J call TRBJ2-7, with D possibly being TRBD2 (6 bases). V was cut by 5 bases and J by 2 bases, with 13 bases left in between. Germline assignment: CDR1 SGHTA and CDR2 FQGTGA. The CDR3 length is 14 residues. The CDR3 loop reads CASSLSGPTYEQYF. DNA of the CDR3: TGTGCCAGCAGCCTTAGCGGTCCTACCTACGAGCAGTACTTC.

This clonotype occurred many times. V is TRBV6-6 and J is TRBJ2-1; D not certain. V lost 10 bases, J lost 10 bases, and 14 bases lay in between. Germline V gene lookup returns CDR1 MNHNY and CDR2 SVGAGI (reference sequence). The CDR3 sequence is 11 residues long. CDR3 in DNA: TGTGCCACCCGTGGCGGAGCGGAGCAGTTCTTC. This translates into CATRGGAEQFF.

This clonotype is labeled medium-sized. This sequence joins TRBV11-3 and TRBJ2-3; 7 positions match TRBD2. Trimming removed 6 bases from V and 4 bases from J; junction bases left unmatched: 13. The CDR3 is 16 amino acids. Germline V CDR1 and CDR2: SGHNT, YENEEA. The CDR3 here is CASRSWGGGRPDTQYF. CDR3 coding DNA: TGTGCCAGCAGATCGTGGGGGGGTGGTCGGCCAGATACGCAGTATTTT.

This clonotype was seen more than once but under ten times. This rearrangement joins TRBV20-1 to TRBJ1-2; D perhaps matches TRBD1 (6 bases). This CDR3 region has 12 residues. CDR1 is DFQATT and CDR2 is SNEGSKA in the germline V gene (reference sequence). With 6 bases removed from V and 6 bases from J, the gap between germline ends came to 14 bases. The CDR3 region is CSALTGVNGYTF. The CDR3 DNA sequence: TGCAGTGCCCTGACAGGAGTTAATGGCTACACCTTC.

This chain uses TRBV4-3 with TRBJ2-2; maybe TRBD2 (6 bases). Per germline, CDR1 LGHNA and CDR2 YSLEER. This CDR3 comprises 16 residues. V lost 0 bases and J lost 4, with 12 bases in between. CDR3 sequence (DNA): TGCGCCAGCAGCCAAGATTTGGCCGGGGGCACCGGGGAGCTGTTTTTT. Translation: CASSQDLAGGTGELFF.